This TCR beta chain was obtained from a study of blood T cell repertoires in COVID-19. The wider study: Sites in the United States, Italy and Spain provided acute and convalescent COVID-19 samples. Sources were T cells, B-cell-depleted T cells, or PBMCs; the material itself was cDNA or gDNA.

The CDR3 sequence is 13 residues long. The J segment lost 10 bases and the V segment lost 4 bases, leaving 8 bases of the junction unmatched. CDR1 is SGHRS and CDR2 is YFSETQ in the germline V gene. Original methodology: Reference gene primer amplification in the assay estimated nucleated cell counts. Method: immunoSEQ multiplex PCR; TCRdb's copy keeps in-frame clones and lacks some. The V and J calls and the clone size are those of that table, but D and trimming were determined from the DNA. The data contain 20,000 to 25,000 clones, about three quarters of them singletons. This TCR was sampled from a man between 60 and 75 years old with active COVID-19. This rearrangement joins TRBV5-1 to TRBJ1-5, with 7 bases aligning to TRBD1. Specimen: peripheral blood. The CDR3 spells CASSTEGDRPQHF. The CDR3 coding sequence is TGCGCCAGCAGCACCGAGGGGGACAGACCCCAGCATTTT.